Listed below are T cell receptor beta chains from one sample, sequenced in a study of cytomegalovirus exposure and HLA in healthy donors. Repertoires were generated with immunoSEQ multiplex PCR, while TCRdb's copy carries only in-frame clones and drops some. Here the sample spans approximately 130,000 clones, around 81% being singletons. The sample comprised PBMCs. These receptors were collected from a man aged 18 to 35 in good health and CMV-seronegative. Each CDR3 is given with its conserved first and last residue. Each record gives: V gene, D gene, J gene, clone size, CDR3 DNA, CDR3 protein. A D gene is named only where the DNA matches it firmly. Clone size, where shown, is once, few, many, or a class for clones that have expanded.

V gene: TRBV7-6; D gene: NA; J gene: TRBJ2-2; clone size: NA; CDR3 DNA: TGTGCCAGCAGCTTAGTAGGGGCCACCGGGGAGCTGTTTTTT; CDR3 protein: CASSLVGATGELFF
V gene: TRBV4-1; D gene: TRBD1; J gene: TRBJ2-7; clone size: once; CDR3 DNA: TGCGCCAGCAGCCAAGATCCCGGGACAGGGGTTTACGAGCAGTACTTC; CDR3 protein: CASSQDPGTGVYEQYF
V gene: TRBV14; D gene: NA; J gene: TRBJ1-4; clone size: NA; CDR3 DNA: TGTGCCAGCAGCCTTGGGTATATGGGCCTCCGGAGGGGGGGCGAAAAACTGTTTTTT; CDR3 protein: CASSLGYMGLRRGGEKLFF
V gene: TRBV27; D gene: NA; J gene: TRBJ1-4; clone size: NA; CDR3 DNA: TGTGCCAGCAGCCCCTATGTGAAGGGGCTCGAAAAACTGTTTTTT; CDR3 protein: CASSPYVKGLEKLFF
V gene: TRBV27; D gene: NA; J gene: TRBJ1-5; clone size: NA; CDR3 DNA: TGTGCCAGCAGTCCGAGGCGGGGGACTCAGCCCCAGCATTTT; CDR3 protein: CASSPRRGTQPQHF
V gene: TRBV7-9; D gene: TRBD2; J gene: TRBJ2-2; clone size: NA; CDR3 DNA: TGTGCCAGCAGGCCGACCGGAGCGGGGCCGAACACCGGGGAGCTGTTTTTT; CDR3 protein: CASRPTGAGPNTGELFF
V gene: TRBV30; D gene: TRBD2; J gene: TRBJ2-7; clone size: NA; CDR3 DNA: TGTGCCTGGACTAGCGGATACGAGCAGTACTTC; CDR3 protein: CAWTSGYEQYF
V gene: TRBV14; D gene: NA; J gene: TRBJ1-1; clone size: NA; CDR3 DNA: TGTGCCAGCAGCCAAGATCAGGTTTTAGGGAACACTGAAGCTTTCTTT; CDR3 protein: CASSQDQVLGNTEAFF
V gene: TRBV9; D gene: TRBD2; J gene: TRBJ2-3; clone size: NA; CDR3 DNA: TGTGCCAGCAGCGTAGTGCCGGGGGGGGCACCGGATACGCAGTATTTT; CDR3 protein: CASSVVPGGAPDTQYF
V gene: TRBV6-5; D gene: TRBD1; J gene: TRBJ1-5; clone size: few; CDR3 DNA: TGTGCCAGCAGTTCCCCGTCGACAGGGATCCCTCATTTT; CDR3 protein: CASSSPSTGIPHF
V gene: TRBV9; D gene: TRBD2; J gene: TRBJ2-3; clone size: NA; CDR3 DNA: TGTGCCAGCAGCGTAGCTAGCGGGGATACGCAGTATTTT; CDR3 protein: CASSVASGDTQYF
V gene: TRBV5-4; D gene: TRBD1; J gene: TRBJ1-1; clone size: NA; CDR3 DNA: TGTGCCAGCAGCTTGGACTCTTGGGACAGATACACTGAAGCTTTCTTT; CDR3 protein: CASSLDSWDRYTEAFF
V gene: TRBV2; D gene: NA; J gene: TRBJ1-5; clone size: NA; CDR3 DNA: TGTGCCAGCAGTGATGGAGGGATTGGCAATCAGCCCCAGCATTTT; CDR3 protein: CASSDGGIGNQPQHF
V gene: TRBV5-1; D gene: TRBD1; J gene: TRBJ2-1; clone size: few; CDR3 DNA: TGCGCCAGCAGCTTGGCCGTAGGGGGCGGACCGATTCGGCAGTTCTTC; CDR3 protein: CASSLAVGGGPIRQFF
V gene: TRBV10-2; D gene: NA; J gene: TRBJ2-7; clone size: NA; CDR3 DNA: TGCGCCAGCAGGGAGCGGGCCTACGAGCAGTACTTC; CDR3 protein: CASRERAYEQYF
V gene: TRBV30; D gene: NA; J gene: TRBJ1-5; clone size: NA; CDR3 DNA: TGTGCCTGGACAGGGAAAAGATCGCAGGCCCCGAATCAGCCCCAGCATTTT; CDR3 protein: CAWTGKRSQAPNQPQHF
V gene: TRBV6-5; D gene: NA; J gene: TRBJ1-4; clone size: NA; CDR3 DNA: TGTGCCAGCAGCCCGACAGTTACTAATGAAAAACTGTTTTTT; CDR3 protein: CASSPTVTNEKLFF
V gene: TRBV27; D gene: NA; J gene: TRBJ1-1; clone size: NA; CDR3 DNA: TGTGCCAGCAGTTTGAACAGTATTAACACTGAAGCTTTCTTT; CDR3 protein: CASSLNSINTEAFF
V gene: TRBV10-1; D gene: NA; J gene: TRBJ2-2; clone size: NA; CDR3 DNA: TGCGCCAGCAGCGACCAGGGGATCTCGTTTCTCAACGGGGAGCTGTTTTTT; CDR3 protein: CASSDQGISFLNGELFF
V gene: TRBV5-1; D gene: TRBD1; J gene: TRBJ1-2; clone size: NA; CDR3 DNA: TGCGCCAGCAGCTCAGGGGGCCATGGCTACACCTTC; CDR3 protein: CASSSGGHGYTF
V gene: TRBV29-1; D gene: NA; J gene: TRBJ2-7; clone size: NA; CDR3 DNA: TGCAGCGTTCAAGGGCGACAGAAACCCTACGAGCAGTACTTC; CDR3 protein: CSVQGRQKPYEQYF
V gene: TRBV5-8; D gene: NA; J gene: TRBJ2-7; clone size: NA; CDR3 DNA: TGTGCCAGCCCAGAAACAGGGATATCCGAGCAGTACTTC; CDR3 protein: CASPETGISEQYF
V gene: TRBV9; D gene: TRBD2; J gene: TRBJ2-1; clone size: NA; CDR3 DNA: TGTGCCAGCAGCGCCGCCGGGACTACCTACAATGAGCAGTTCTTC; CDR3 protein: CASSAAGTTYNEQFF
V gene: TRBV28; D gene: TRBD2; J gene: TRBJ2-3; clone size: NA; CDR3 DNA: TGTGCCAGCAGGTCCTTCGGGACTAGCGGGGGAGATACGCAGTATTTT; CDR3 protein: CASRSFGTSGGDTQYF
V gene: TRBV6-1; D gene: TRBD1; J gene: TRBJ1-1; clone size: NA; CDR3 DNA: TGTGCCAGCAGCCCGACAGGGGACACTGAAGCTTTCTTT; CDR3 protein: CASSPTGDTEAFF
V gene: TRBV15; D gene: TRBD1; J gene: TRBJ1-3; clone size: NA; CDR3 DNA: TGTGCCACCAGCAGAGAAGGGAGACAGGGAGGTGGAAACACCATATATTTT; CDR3 protein: CATSREGRQGGGNTIYF
V gene: TRBV30; D gene: NA; J gene: TRBJ1-2; clone size: NA; CDR3 DNA: TGTGCCTGGAGTGGAGGGGGTGGGTCTCTTTTCTACACCTTC; CDR3 protein: CAWSGGGGSLFYTF
V gene: TRBV7-2; D gene: TRBD1; J gene: TRBJ2-6; clone size: NA; CDR3 DNA: TGTGCCAGCAGCGTAACAGGGACAGCCTCTGGGGCCAACGTCCTGACTTTC; CDR3 protein: CASSVTGTASGANVLTF
V gene: TRBV29-1; D gene: TRBD1; J gene: TRBJ2-7; clone size: NA; CDR3 DNA: TGCAGCGTGCAGGGGGCGAAGTTCTACGAGCAGTACTTC; CDR3 protein: CSVQGAKFYEQYF
V gene: TRBV6-6; D gene: TRBD2; J gene: TRBJ2-1; clone size: once; CDR3 DNA: TGTGCCAGCAGTTACTCGGGCGGGGGGGCCCGTGAGCAGTTCTTC; CDR3 protein: CASSYSGGGAREQFF
V gene: TRBV20-1; D gene: NA; J gene: TRBJ1-1; clone size: NA; CDR3 DNA: TGCAGTGCTAGTCGGGGAACTGAAGCTTTCTTT; CDR3 protein: CSASRGTEAFF
V gene: TRBV2; D gene: TRBD1; J gene: TRBJ1-4; clone size: NA; CDR3 DNA: TGTGCCAGCAGTGGAGACAGGGTGGGAGAAAAACTGTTTTTT; CDR3 protein: CASSGDRVGEKLFF
V gene: TRBV10-2; D gene: NA; J gene: TRBJ1-1; clone size: NA; CDR3 DNA: TGCGCCAGCAGTGTATCCCCGAGTATAGCTTTCTTT; CDR3 protein: CASSVSPSIAFF
V gene: TRBV4-2; D gene: NA; J gene: TRBJ1-2; clone size: NA; CDR3 DNA: TGTGCCAGCAGCCCTGCCCCAGGGGTTAGCTATGGCTACACCTTC; CDR3 protein: CASSPAPGVSYGYTF
V gene: TRBV7-9; D gene: TRBD1; J gene: TRBJ1-4; clone size: NA; CDR3 DNA: TGTGCCAGCAGCTCTCCCGGGACAGGGCTAAAAACTAATGAAAAACTGTTTTTT; CDR3 protein: CASSSPGTGLKTNEKLFF
V gene: TRBV18; D gene: NA; J gene: TRBJ2-7; clone size: NA; CDR3 DNA: TGTGCCAGCTCACCGGACTATACCTACGAGCAGTACTTC; CDR3 protein: CASSPDYTYEQYF
V gene: TRBV30; D gene: NA; J gene: TRBJ2-1; clone size: NA; CDR3 DNA: TGTGCCTGGAGTGTACTCGGGGGGCGCGGTCGGGAGCAGTTCTTC; CDR3 protein: CAWSVLGGRGREQFF
V gene: TRBV21-1; D gene: NA; J gene: TRBJ1-4; clone size: few; CDR3 DNA: TGTGCCAGCAGCAATGGGGGTCGGGACAGGCTTGCAACTAATGAAAAACTGTTTTTT; CDR3 protein: CASSNGGRDRLATNEKLFF
V gene: TRBV6-5; D gene: NA; J gene: TRBJ2-3; clone size: NA; CDR3 DNA: TGTGCCAGCAGGACCGGGTGGACAGATACGCAGTATTTT; CDR3 protein: CASRTGWTDTQYF
V gene: TRBV6-5; D gene: NA; J gene: TRBJ1-2; clone size: NA; CDR3 DNA: TGTGCCAGCAGTTACGATCGGAGTACCTATGGCTACACCTTC; CDR3 protein: CASSYDRSTYGYTF
V gene: TRBV10-3; D gene: NA; J gene: TRBJ2-5; clone size: NA; CDR3 DNA: TGTGCCATCATGAGGGGACTCCAAGAGACCCAGTACTTC; CDR3 protein: CAIMRGLQETQYF
V gene: TRBV7-9; D gene: NA; J gene: TRBJ1-2; clone size: NA; CDR3 DNA: TGTGCCAGCAGCTCGCCTCAGGGGTCCCAAGGGCATTATGGCTACACCTTC; CDR3 protein: CASSSPQGSQGHYGYTF
V gene: TRBV6-5; D gene: NA; J gene: TRBJ2-7; clone size: NA; CDR3 DNA: TGTGCCAGCAGTTACCCAGGCTACGAGCAGTACTTC; CDR3 protein: CASSYPGYEQYF